The 11 T cell receptor beta chains below come from one sample, sequenced in a study of CD8 T cells in Susac syndrome. An amount of RNA that ranged from roughly 0.5 to 1 ug was reverse transcribed with random hexamers. TCRdb reprocessed the immunoSEQ multiplex PCR reads with MiXCR, giving one entry per CDR3 protein. The sample yields 100,000 to 150,000 distinct CDR3 sequences, about 95% seen once. Sequenced: CD8+ T cells from PBMCs. The receptor source for this set is a human donor with Susac syndrome.

The chain is built from TRBV4-1 and TRBJ1-2; TRBD1 might be the D (5 bases). CDR1 is MGHRA and CDR2 is YSYEKL in the germline V gene. The CDR3 runs 13 residues. The V gene lost 2 bases and the J gene lost 8 bases, with 12 bases spanning the gap. CDR3: CASSQIGTWGYTF. As DNA, the CDR3 is TGCGCCAGCAGCCAAATCGGGACGTGGGGCTACACCTTC.

This CDR3 is CSARTPGPINEKLFF. CDR3 nucleotide sequence: TGCAGTGCTAGGACTCCGGGACCGATAAATGAAAAACTGTTTTTT. The rearrangement uses TRBV20-1 and TRBJ1-4; maybe TRBD1 (5 bases). Trimming stripped 3 bases from V and 5 bases from J, with 16 bases between. This CDR3 contains 15 residues. Germline loops: CDR1 DFQATT, CDR2 SNEGSKA (reference sequence).

The rearrangement joins TRBV20-1 to TRBJ1-3, with D unclear. Germline V lookup: CDR1 DFQATT, CDR2 SNEGSKA (reference sequence). V shed 6 bases and J shed 0 bases, with 9 bases lying between them. The CDR3 spans 13 residues. This CDR3 is CSARRGSGNTIYF. The CDR3 region has the DNA TGCAGTGCGAGAAGAGGCTCTGGAAACACCATATATTTT.

The chain uses TRBV2 and TRBJ1-2, with 7 bases that match TRBD1. The CDR3 has 16 amino acids. The ends lost 1 base at V and 0 bases at J; junction bases unmatched: 5. Germline V CDR1 and CDR2: SNHLY, FYNNEI. The CDR3 here is CASSEGGRGANYGYTF. In DNA, the CDR3 is TGTGCCAGCAGTGAAGGTGGCAGGGGGGCTAACTATGGCTACACCTTC.

This chain joins TRBV7-9 and TRBJ1-1; 7 bases map to TRBD1. CDR1 and CDR2 from the germline V gene are SEHNR and FQNEAQ (reference sequence). CDR3 length equals 13 residues. With 5 bases clipped from V and 3 bases from J, the junction kept 3 bases outside the gene matches. The CDR3: CASSQTGDTEAFF. The CDR3 DNA follows: TGTGCCAGCAGCCAAACAGGGGACACTGAAGCTTTCTTT.

The chain carries TRBV9 and TRBJ2-1; 10 nucleotides line up with TRBD2. The germline CDR1 and CDR2 sequences are SGDLS and YYNGEE. This CDR3 is built from 16 residues. The J segment lost 6 bases and the V segment lost 2 bases, leaving 8 bases of the junction unmatched. The CDR3 here is CASSVPSGGAINEQFF. CDR3 DNA sequence: TGTGCCAGCAGCGTCCCGAGCGGGGGGGCAATCAATGAGCAGTTCTTC.

The chain links TRBV28 to TRBJ1-4; 7 bases match TRBD1. V lost 7 bases, J lost 7 bases, and 12 bases stayed unmatched. The CDR3 spans 15 residues. Germline CDR1 reads MDHEN; CDR2 reads SYDVKM. The CDR3 region has the DNA TGTGCCAGCAACCTTGGAAGGGGGCGCCGTGAAAAACTGTTTTTT. Its protein product is CASNLGRGRREKLFF.

The J gene is TRBJ2-1, the V gene TRBV6-2 or TRBV6-3; D tentatively reads TRBD1 or TRBD2 (5 bases each). The CDR3 runs to 15 residues. The germline V and J ends were trimmed by 4 bases and 3 bases, with 13 bases remaining between them. Germline loops: CDR1 MNHEY, CDR2 SVGEGT. The CDR3 protein is CASSSGTKLYNEQFF. In DNA form, the CDR3 reads TGTGCCAGCAGTTCCGGGACGAAGCTCTACAATGAGCAGTTCTTC.

This chain joins TRBV29-1 and TRBJ2-1; D not resolved. Germline CDR1 and CDR2: SQVTM and ANQGSEA. V was clipped by 3 bases and J by 1 base, with 7 bases between them. The CDR3 spans 13 residues. The chain's CDR3 is CSVEPRSYNEQFF. CDR3 nucleotides: TGCAGCGTTGAGCCGAGGTCCTACAATGAGCAGTTCTTC.

The V gene is TRBV5-1, the J gene TRBJ2-5; D not resolved. The V end was cut by 0 bases, the J end by 5 bases, with 11 bases between. The germline gives CDR1 SGHRS, CDR2 YFSETQ. This CDR3 has 14 residues. The CDR3 nucleotides are TGCGCCAGCAGCTTGGTTAAAGCTGGGGAGACCCAGTACTTC. This translates into CASSLVKAGETQYF.

V gene TRBV7-9 combines with J gene TRBJ2-1; 7 nucleotides line up with TRBD2. Germline assignment: CDR1 SEHNR and CDR2 FQNEAQ (reference sequence). V lost 3 bases and J lost 4; bases outside the gene matches: 3. This CDR3 has 14 residues. DNA of the CDR3: TGTGCCAGCAGCTTTCAGGGAGGGTACAATGAGCAGTTCTTC. This translates into CASSFQGGYNEQFF.